This T cell receptor (beta chain) appears in the sequencing data of a study of OX40 agonist ivuxolimab in advanced cancers. The wider study: Three patients responded partially, comprising one with hepatocellular carcinoma and two with cutaneous melanoma. Findings of the study overall: The CD4+ and CD8+ T cells in the blood had expanded clonally by week 6 at 0.1 to 3.0 mg/kg. In CD8+ T cells, expanded clones were on average more numerous than in CD4+.

Points on this clone: Its antigen is not known.

Repertoires were generated with immunoSEQ multiplex PCR, while TCRdb's copy carries only in-frame clones and drops some. The sample contains 35,000 or so clones, more than 85% of which appear only once. V lost 4 bases and J 2 bases, leaving 14 bases between the germline ends. CDR1 is MNHEY, CDR2 SMNVEV, per germline (reference sequence). The CDR3 covers 15 residues. Specimen: CD4+ or CD8+ T cells sorted from blood, collected in a trial of the OX40 agonist ivuxolimab. The receptor was isolated from an adult with an advanced solid tumor such as melanoma, head and neck, liver or kidney cancer. V and J are TRBV27 and TRBJ1-1; the D is unclear. The CDR3 DNA reads TGTGCCAGCAGTTCGACCTCTACGAGAAACACTGAAGCTTTCTTT. Protein: CASSSTSTRNTEAFF.